Presented here are 21 T cell receptor beta chains from one specimen sequenced in a study of T-cell memory formation after mild COVID-19. MiXCR, applied by TCRdb to the 5' RACE reads, yields one record per CDR3 protein. Of 360,000 or so distinct CDR3 sequences listed, around 27% are singletons. Material: PBMCs or a T cell subset sorted from them (not recorded which). The receptor source for this set is an adult woman who had mild COVID-19 (a few samples of this study predate the infection). Cell type and time point are not known.

J is TRBJ2-1 and V is TRBV29-1; 8 bases fit TRBD2. Per the germline V gene, CDR1 is SQVTM and CDR2 is ANQGSEA. CDR3 length: 15 amino acids. Trimming took 2 bases from V and 0 from J; bases not matched to a gene: 3. CDR3 region: CSVELAGSSYNEQFF. The CDR3 nucleotides read TGCAGCGTTGAATTAGCGGGGAGCTCCTACAATGAGCAGTTCTTC.

This clonotype was found a few times. This chain connects TRBV11-2 to TRBJ2-2, with D unclear. CDR3 length: 13 residues. The germline V gene has CDR1 SGHAT and CDR2 FQNNGV. Trimming removed 0 bases at V and 4 bases at J, with 3 bases between. CDR3 sequence: CASSLDLTGELFF. The DNA for the CDR3 is TGTGCCAGCAGCTTAGATCTCACCGGGGAGCTGTTTTTT.

CDR3 amino acids: CSARDVPRSDGYTF. CDR3 in DNA: TGCAGTGCTAGAGATGTCCCACGGAGCGATGGCTACACCTTC. The chain recombines TRBV20-1 with TRBJ1-2; D is uncertain. This CDR3 spans 14 amino acids. Germline CDR1 DFQATT, CDR2 SNEGSKA (reference sequence). V was shortened by 0 bases and J by 6 bases, with 14 bases between the two germline ends.

The CDR3 region is CASSFETSNEQFF. Here the CDR3 DNA reads TGTGCCAGCAGCTTCGAGACTAGCAATGAGCAGTTCTTC. The chain links TRBV7-2 to TRBJ2-1; weak D call: TRBD2 (6 bases). CDR3 length equals 13 residues. V shed 3 bases and J shed 6 bases, with 9 bases lying between them. Germline assignment: CDR1 SGHTA and CDR2 FQGNSA.

The chain employs TRBV7-9 and TRBJ2-2, with D unclear. Germline CDR1 is SEHNR and CDR2 is FQNEAQ (reference sequence). The V end lost 6 bases, the J end lost 2 bases, and 13 bases lay between the germline ends. The CDR3 length is 15 residues. This CDR3 reads CASRPGPSNTGELFF. Written as DNA, the CDR3 is TGTGCCAGCAGGCCCGGACCATCCAACACCGGGGAGCTGTTTTTT.

The CDR3 loop is CASSFRVEQFF. CDR3 sequence (DNA): TGTGCCAGCAGCTTTCGAGTTGAGCAGTTCTTC. The chain has TRBV5-6 and TRBJ2-1; D remains ambiguous. The CDR3 extends over 11 amino acids. V lost 2 bases to trimming and J lost 9 bases, with 6 bases between them. Germline V gene lookup returns CDR1 SGHDT and CDR2 YYEEEE.

This clonotype was observed a few times. The V gene is TRBV12-3 or TRBV12-4, the J gene TRBJ1-1, with D unresolved. Trimming stripped 5 bases from V and 3 bases from J, with 7 bases between. The CDR3 has 12 residues. Here the CDR3 reads CASSQFDTEAFF. CDR3 in DNA: TGTGCCAGCAGTCAATTTGACACTGAAGCTTTCTTT.

This clonotype was detected a few times. The CDR3: CASSPRDLLRNTIYF. The CDR3 nucleotides are TGTGCCAGCAGCCCCCGGGATCTCTTAAGGAACACCATATATTTT. This chain joins TRBV4-2 and TRBJ1-3; D ambiguous. The germline V gene has CDR1 LGHNA and CDR2 YNFKEQ. V was shortened by 4 bases and J by 7 bases, with 17 bases between the two germline ends. The CDR3 extends over 15 amino acids.

Many counts were recorded for this clonotype. The CDR3 spells CASSLGGGGELFF. The CDR3 DNA sequence: TGTGCCAGCAGTTTAGGGGGAGGCGGGGAGCTGTTTTTT. The rearrangement uses TRBV12-3 or TRBV12-4 and TRBJ2-2; TRBD2 might be the D (6 bases). V dropped 1 base and J dropped 7 bases, with 7 bases sitting between them. The CDR3 contains 13 residues.

The sample holds a few counts of this clonotype. This chain links TRBV15 with TRBJ2-7; D is ambiguous. The CDR3 consists of 17 residues. Between the trimmed V and J ends, which lost 1 base and 2 bases, there was a span of 18 bases. CDR1 is LNHNV, CDR2 YYDKDF, per germline (reference sequence). CDR3 protein: CATSRAVGGTATYEQYF. CDR3 nucleotide sequence: TGTGCCACCAGCAGAGCTGTTGGCGGTACGGCAACCTACGAGCAGTACTTC.

V gene TRBV4-1 combines with J gene TRBJ1-2, with TRBD1 matching 7 bases. Germline values: CDR1 MGHRA, CDR2 YSYEKL. V lost 4 bases and J lost 5; bases outside the gene matches: 7. The CDR3 runs to 14 residues. This CDR3 is CASSPPGGWYGYTF. The CDR3 DNA is TGCGCCAGCAGCCCGCCAGGGGGTTGGTATGGCTACACCTTC.

The chain couples TRBV29-1 to TRBJ2-5; D may match TRBD1 or TRBD2 (6 bases each). This CDR3 is 12 amino acids long. Germline CDR1 and CDR2: SQVTM and ANQGSEA. V shed 3 bases and J shed 4 bases, with 9 bases lying between them. For the CDR3, the DNA is TGCAGCGTTGAGGAGGGGGGAGAGACCCAGTACTTC. This encodes CSVEEGGETQYF.

J is TRBJ1-5 and V is TRBV18; D not resolved. The germline gives CDR1 KGHSH, CDR2 LQKENI. V was shortened by 4 bases and J by 7 bases, with 8 bases between the two germline ends. The CDR3 consists of 12 residues. The CDR3 spells CASSLPQQPQHF. The CDR3 bases are TGTGCCAGCTCACTCCCGCAACAGCCCCAGCATTTT.

This sequence joins TRBV29-1 and TRBJ1-3; D uncertain. Germline CDR1 SQVTM, CDR2 ANQGSEA. The CDR3 sequence is 13 residues long. V was trimmed by 4 bases and J by 3 bases, leaving 10 bases between them. For the CDR3, the DNA is TGCAGCGTTGGAGGCTCCTATGGAAACACCATATATTTT. Protein product: CSVGGSYGNTIYF.

In its sample, this clonotype was seen a few times. The chain joins TRBV20-1 to TRBJ2-7; 7 nucleotides line up with TRBD1. The CDR3 sequence is 14 residues long. In germline, CDR1 is DFQATT, CDR2 SNEGSKA (reference sequence). Trimming removed 3 bases from V and 7 bases from J; junction bases left unmatched: 12. The chain's CDR3 is CSARDFRDSGEQYF. CDR3 coding DNA: TGCAGTGCTAGGGATTTCCGGGACAGTGGTGAGCAGTACTTC.

The rearrangement uses TRBV20-1 and TRBJ2-2; either TRBD1 or TRBD2 may fit D (5 bases each). Trimming pared 1 base from V and 2 bases from J, leaving 11 bases between. CDR3 length equals 15 residues. Germline V lookup: CDR1 DFQATT, CDR2 SNEGSKA (reference sequence). CDR3 amino acids: CSARVRDRNTGELFF. The CDR3 DNA follows: TGCAGTGCTAGAGTCAGGGACCGAAACACCGGGGAGCTGTTTTTT.

J is TRBJ2-1 and V is TRBV7-2, with 9 bases fitting TRBD2. The CDR3 extends over 17 amino acids. Trimming cost V 1 base and J 4 bases; bases outside gene matches: 8. In germline, CDR1 is SGHTA, CDR2 FQGNSA. CDR3 residues: CASSLVSASGTYNEQFF. For the CDR3, the DNA is TGTGCCAGCAGCTTAGTTTCGGCTAGCGGGACATACAATGAGCAGTTCTTC.

Only a few counts were recorded for this clonotype. The gene calls are TRBV27 and TRBJ2-7, with 14 nucleotides matching TRBD2. Germline CDR1 reads MNHEY; CDR2 reads SMNVEV (reference sequence). Trimming removed 7 bases from V and 1 base from J; junction bases left unmatched: 9. This CDR3 comprises 17 residues. The CDR3 coding sequence is TGTGCCAGCACCCTGCGGGGACTAGCGGGAGCGTCCTACGAGCAGTACTTC. Translation: CASTLRGLAGASYEQYF.

There are a few counts of this clonotype. The rearrangement uses TRBV24-1 and TRBJ2-1; 10 bases match TRBD2. V was pared by 6 bases and J by 3 bases, with 4 bases of the junction left unmatched. The CDR3 spans 15 residues. The germline V gene has CDR1 KGHDR and CDR2 SFDVKD. CDR3 DNA: TGTGCCACCAGTCCTAGCGGGAGAGGCTACAATGAGCAGTTCTTC. As protein: CATSPSGRGYNEQFF.

The rearrangement uses TRBV6-1 and TRBJ1-4; 9 bases are a match to TRBD1. The CDR3 length is 19 residues. CDR1 is MNHNS, CDR2 SASEGT, per germline. V was clipped by 2 bases and J by 1 base; unmatched bases: 11. For the CDR3, the DNA is TGTGCCAGCAGTGAAAGGGGGACAGGGATGAGAGGAACTAATGAAAAACTGTTTTTT. Translation gives CASSERGTGMRGTNEKLFF.

A few counts support this clonotype. This rearrangement joins TRBV25-1 to TRBJ1-5, with unresolved D. Germline loops: CDR1 MGHDK, CDR2 SYGVNS. The CDR3 has 14 residues. V lost 4 bases and J 4 bases, leaving 11 bases between the germline ends. CDR3 DNA sequence: TGTGCCAGCAGTGGCCGGGGAAGGAATCAGCCCCAGCATTTT. It codes for CASSGRGRNQPQHF.